This entry lists 25 T cell receptor beta chains sequenced from one sample in a study of blood T cell repertoires in COVID-19. Only in-frame clones appear in the TCRdb table, and some are missing; sequencing was by immunoSEQ multiplex PCR. The repertoire holds more than 45,000 clones, with approximately 82% as singletons. Input material: peripheral blood. Receptors were obtained from a human donor in a cohort sampled during active COVID-19.

The chain couples TRBV4-1 to TRBJ1-1, with D possibly TRBD1 on 5 matching bases. Trimming removed 5 bases from V and 2 bases from J, with 9 bases in between. The CDR3 runs to 13 residues. CDR1 and CDR2 from the germline V gene are MGHRA and YSYEKL. CDR3 DNA sequence: TGCGCCAGCAGCTTTAGGGGAAACACTGAAGCTTTCTTT. Translating it yields CASSFRGNTEAFF.

The chain combines TRBV30 with TRBJ2-1; 11 bases align to TRBD2. This CDR3 is 14 amino acids long. Looked up from germline, CDR1 is GTSNPN and CDR2 is SVGIG (reference sequence). J gave up 6 bases and V 1 base, and 2 bases lay outside the gene matches. CDR3 DNA sequence: TGTGCCTGGAGTGCGGGACTAGCGGTCAATGAGCAGTTCTTC. Its protein product is CAWSAGLAVNEQFF.

Worth noting for this clone: Germline and junction disagree at one end, which may indicate a read error. The V call is TRBV19, the J call TRBJ2-1, with TRBD2 matching over 7 bases. The CDR3 contains 16 residues. Germline V gene lookup returns CDR1 LNHDA and CDR2 SQIVND (reference sequence). The CDR3 DNA reads as TGTGCCGTCGGGAGGCCCTTTGGACTAGACCTTCAAAGTCGGCTCTTC. Encoded protein: CAVGRPFGLDLQSRLF.

This clone has just a few counts. V and J are TRBV9 and TRBJ2-1; 12 nucleotides align to TRBD2. The CDR3 has 16 residues. The J segment lost 9 bases and the V segment lost 2 bases, leaving 9 bases of the junction unmatched. CDR1 is SGDLS, CDR2 YYNGEE, per germline. CDR3 sequence: CASSVLAGGQNTEQFF. CDR3 DNA sequence: TGTGCCAGCAGCGTTCTAGCGGGGGGGCAAAATACTGAGCAGTTCTTC.

The CDR3 loop is CASSLYIQETQYF. CDR3 nucleotides: TGTGCCAGCAGCTTATACATCCAAGAGACCCAGTACTTC. This sequence joins TRBV7-9 and TRBJ2-5; D gene unclear. Germline V gene lookup returns CDR1 SEHNR and CDR2 FQNEAQ (reference sequence). The CDR3 has 13 residues. Trimming took off 2 bases at V and 1 base at J, with 5 bases between the two ends.

The rearrangement uses TRBV5-6 and TRBJ2-1; D call uncertain. The germline V gene encodes CDR1 SGHDT and CDR2 YYEEEE. Between the trimmed V and J ends, which lost 2 bases and 7 bases, there was a span of 7 bases. This CDR3 spans 12 amino acids. In DNA form, the CDR3 reads TGTGCCAGCAGCTTAACGAGGAATGAGCAGTTCTTC. This gives the protein CASSLTRNEQFF.

V is TRBV20-1 and J is TRBJ2-3; 13 nucleotides match TRBD2. CDR1 and CDR2 from the germline V gene are DFQATT and SNEGSKA (reference sequence). The CDR3 is 15 residues long. The V and J ends lost 3 bases and 5 bases, in that order; junction bases with no gene match: 5. The chain's CDR3 is CSASSTSGRGDTQYF. The CDR3 DNA follows: TGCAGTGCTAGTTCCACTAGCGGGAGGGGAGATACGCAGTATTTT.

In nucleotides, the CDR3 is TGTGCCAGCAGCCGATGGGGGGGCCACACCATATATTTT. Its protein product is CASSRWGGHTIYF. J is TRBJ1-3 and V is TRBV5-4; D perhaps matches TRBD1 (6 bases). CDR3 length equals 13 residues. Per germline, CDR1 SGHNT and CDR2 YYREEE (reference sequence). Trimming pared 4 bases from V and 8 bases from J, leaving 13 bases between. Using reference TRBV5-4 and TRBJ1-3 for the parts outside the CDR3, the full variable domain is ETGVTQSPTHLIKTRGQQVTLRCSSQSGHNTVSWYQQALGQGPQFIFQYYREEENGRGNFPPRFSGLQFPNYSSELNVNALELDDSALYLCASSRWGGHTIYFGEGSWLTVV.

The chain uses TRBV18 and TRBJ2-7; a possible D gene is TRBD1 (6 bases). The CDR3 sequence is 14 residues long. V dropped 3 bases and J dropped 2 bases, with 11 bases sitting between them. CDR1 and CDR2 (germline): KGHSH, LQKENI. The CDR3 loop reads CASSPRQDAYEQYF. CDR3 coding DNA: TGTGCCAGCTCACCCCGACAGGACGCCTACGAGCAGTACTTC.

This clone came up once. The gene calls are TRBV29-1 and TRBJ2-5; TRBD1 matches at 8 bases. V gave up 7 bases and J gave up 2 bases; unmatched junction bases: 6. Germline V lookup: CDR1 SQVTM, CDR2 ANQGSEA. This CDR3 comprises 13 residues. This CDR3 is CSGMTGAQETQYF. CDR3 sequence (DNA): TGCAGCGGGATGACAGGGGCTCAAGAGACCCAGTACTTC.

This clone was seen repeatedly, ten times or more. This chain links TRBV7-9 with TRBJ2-3; 9 nucleotides align to TRBD1. This CDR3 has 14 residues. J lost 4 bases, V lost 3 bases, and 2 bases had no gene match. The germline gives CDR1 SEHNR, CDR2 FQNEAQ (reference sequence). CDR3 bases: TGTGCCAGCAGCTTGACAGGGGGAGCAGATACGCAGTATTTT. Encoded protein: CASSLTGGADTQYF.

The CDR3 reads CASSVWARSQETQYF. The CDR3 region has the DNA TGTGCCAGCAGCGTATGGGCGAGAAGCCAAGAGACCCAGTACTTC. V and J are TRBV9 and TRBJ2-5; D remains ambiguous. The CDR3 covers 15 residues. Germline V lookup: CDR1 SGDLS, CDR2 YYNGEE. The V and J ends lost 1 base and 1 base respectively, with 11 bases between them.

This clone was seen more than once but under ten times. This rearrangement joins TRBV6-5 to TRBJ1-2, with D maybe TRBD1 (5 bases). Germline V gene data show CDR1 as MNHEY and CDR2 as SVGAGI. V was cut by 4 bases and J by 4 bases, with 10 bases left in between. This CDR3 has 13 residues. The CDR3 coding sequence is TGTGCCAGCAGTTCAGGGATAGCCTATGGCTACACCTTC. This translates into CASSSGIAYGYTF.

V is TRBV19 and J is TRBJ2-1, with D hard to call. This CDR3 contains 14 residues. Between the trimmed V and J ends, which lost 5 bases and 2 bases, there was a span of 10 bases. The germline V gene has CDR1 LNHDA and CDR2 SQIVND (reference sequence). The CDR3 region has the DNA TGTGCCAGTAGTTACAGTCCTACCTACAATGAGCAGTTCTTC. Protein sequence: CASSYSPTYNEQFF.

The chain is built from TRBV5-4 and TRBJ1-1; a possible D gene is TRBD1 (5 bases). Trimming left V 2 bases short and J 1 base short, with 9 bases between. Per the germline V gene, CDR1 is SGHNT and CDR2 is YYREEE (reference sequence). The CDR3 covers 14 residues. The CDR3 loop reads CASSLQEKNTEAFF. CDR3 DNA sequence: TGTGCCAGCAGCTTACAGGAGAAGAACACTGAAGCTTTCTTT.

The chain links TRBV3-1 (or the pseudogene TRBV3-2) to TRBJ2-4; no firm D call. The germline V gene encodes CDR1 LGHDT and CDR2 YNNKEL (reference sequence). This CDR3 has 13 amino acids. V was pared by 4 bases and J by 15 bases, with 19 bases between. The CDR3 spells CASSREGDTPPYF. Written as DNA, the CDR3 is TGTGCCAGCAGCCGAGAAGGCGACACACCCCCGTACTTC.

This chain uses TRBV19 with TRBJ1-2, with a possible D match to TRBD1 (5 bases). The CDR3 loop spans 15 amino acids. V was pared by 3 bases and J by 2 bases, with 13 bases between. Germline-derived CDR1 and CDR2 are LNHDA and SQIVND (reference sequence). The CDR3, as DNA: TGTGCCAGTAGTATGGGATCGGGGGGGAACTATGGCTACACCTTC. It codes for CASSMGSGGNYGYTF.

This chain uses TRBV7-2 with TRBJ2-3; D is undetermined. Looked up from germline, CDR1 is SGHTA and CDR2 is FQGNSA. Trimming cost V 5 bases and J 5 bases, with 5 bases left between them. CDR3 length equals 11 residues. The CDR3 DNA follows: TGTGCCAGCAGCCAGAAAGATACGCAGTATTTT. Protein sequence: CASSQKDTQYF.

This chain connects TRBV11-2 to TRBJ1-1, with 7 bases lining up with TRBD1. Unmatched junction bases numbered 10, after V lost 9 bases and J lost 3 bases. Germline CDR1 and CDR2: SGHAT and FQNNGV. The CDR3 runs 14 residues. CDR3 region: CASSIQGWDTEAFF. The CDR3 region has the DNA TGTGCCAGTAGCATACAGGGGTGGGACACTGAAGCTTTCTTT.

The chain carries TRBV12-5 and TRBJ2-1, with 7 nucleotides matching TRBD1. The CDR3 runs to 16 residues. V was clipped by 6 bases and J by 2 bases; unmatched bases: 10. Germline V lookup: CDR1 LGHNT, CDR2 FRNRAP. Here the CDR3 DNA reads TGTGCTAGTGGCTCATACCGGGACAGTGCCTACAATGAGCAGTTCTTC. Protein: CASGSYRDSAYNEQFF. Using reference TRBV12-5 and TRBJ2-1 for the parts outside the CDR3, the full variable domain is DARVTQTPRHKVTEMGQEVTMRCQPILGHNTVFWYRQTMMQGLELLAYFRNRAPLDDSGMPKDRFSAEMPDATLATLKIQPSEPRDSAVYFCASGSYRDSAYNEQFFGPGTRLTVL.

The chain joins TRBV7-2 to TRBJ2-3; maybe TRBD2 (5 bases). CDR1 is SGHTA and CDR2 is FQGNSA in the germline V gene. The CDR3 contains 13 residues. Trimming removed 1 base from V and 8 bases from J, with 10 bases in between. CDR3 in DNA: TGTGCCAGCAGCTTAGGAGGGCTAGGTACGCAGTATTTT. This gives the protein CASSLGGLGTQYF.

The chain carries TRBV5-1 and TRBJ2-5; D is perhaps TRBD2 (6 bases). The CDR3 consists of 15 residues. CDR1 and CDR2 from the germline V gene are SGHRS and YFSETQ. V dropped 4 bases and J dropped 3 bases, with 16 bases sitting between them. This CDR3 is CASSRGAGKEETQYF. CDR3 sequence (DNA): TGCGCCAGCAGCCGCGGGGCAGGGAAAGAAGAGACCCAGTACTTC.

The chain links TRBV27 to TRBJ2-7, with 9 bases that match TRBD1. The CDR3 totals 17 residues. Looked up from germline, CDR1 is MNHEY and CDR2 is SMNVEV (reference sequence). J was trimmed by 5 bases and V by 2 bases; bases with no gene match: 13. DNA of the CDR3: TGTGCCAGCAGTTTACGACCCTGGACAGGGGTTTCGAACGAGCAGTACTTC. This encodes CASSLRPWTGVSNEQYF.

J is TRBJ2-2 and V is TRBV3-1 (or the pseudogene TRBV3-2), with D possibly TRBD1 on 6 matching bases. The CDR3 extends over 15 amino acids. Germline V gives CDR1 LGHDT, CDR2 YNNKEL (reference sequence). V gave up 3 bases and J gave up 6 bases, with 14 bases separating them. The CDR3 DNA follows: TGTGCCAGCAGCCATGGGGGCGAGGATCCCGGGGAGCTGTTTTTT. Its translation: CASSHGGEDPGELFF.

The chain employs TRBV28 and TRBJ1-1, with unresolved D. The CDR3 consists of 13 residues. Germline V gene data show CDR1 as MDHEN and CDR2 as SYDVKM. Trimming took 11 bases from V and 1 from J, leaving 14 bases between them. The chain's CDR3 is CAGRGRGNTEAFF. For the CDR3, the DNA is TGTGCCGGCCGAGGGCGGGGGAACACTGAAGCTTTCTTT. Full variable domain (rest looked up from reference TRBV28 and TRBJ1-1): DVKVTQSSRYLVKRTGEKVFLECVQDMDHENMFWYRQDPGLGLRLIYFSYDVKMKEKGDIPEGYSVSREKKERFSLILESASTNQTSMYLCAGRGRGNTEAFFGQGTRLTVV.